This is a list of T cell receptor beta chains from one sample in a study of T-cell memory formation after mild COVID-19. One entry per CDR3 protein results from TCRdb running MiXCR on the 5' RACE reads. The sample gives 500,000 to 550,000 distinct CDR3 sequences, just over 20% of which show up once; approximately 12% is in the top ten. The source material was PBMCs or a T cell subset sorted from them (not recorded which). The receptors were gathered from an adult woman who had mild COVID-19 (a few samples of this study predate the infection). Cell type and time point are not known. Each CDR3 is given with its conserved first and last residue. A D gene is named only where the DNA matches it firmly. Some rows have no size entry. The others give once, few or many, or a class for an expanded clone.

CDR3aa,CDR3nt,d_gene,j_gene,v_gene,abundance
CASSPLGAYEQYF,TGTGCCAGTAGTCCTCTCGGGGCCTACGAGCAGTACTTC,.,TRBJ2-7,TRBV19,.
CASSRTSGGHTDTQYF,TGTGCCAGCAGCCGGACTAGCGGGGGCCACACAGATACGCAGTATTTT,TRBD2,TRBJ2-3,TRBV5-4,.
CASSLDLGLNQPQHF,TGTGCCAGCAGCTTAGATCTGGGGCTTAATCAGCCCCAGCATTTT,.,TRBJ1-5,TRBV7-9,few
CASSSPALVVSTDTQYF,TGTGCCAGCAGCTCTCCAGCCCTAGTCGTCAGCACAGATACGCAGTATTTT,.,TRBJ2-3,TRBV13,.
CASSGSDRGPMQYF,TGTGCCAGCAGTGGATCGGACAGGGGGCCGATGCAGTACTTC,TRBD1,TRBJ2-7,TRBV6-1,.
CATSRDGRGHGITEAFF,TGTGCCACCAGCAGAGATGGCAGGGGACATGGTATCACTGAAGCTTTCTTT,.,TRBJ1-1,TRBV15,few
CASRNQGELEQFF,TGTGCCAGCAGAAACCAGGGGGAACTTGAGCAGTTCTTC,TRBD1,TRBJ2-1,TRBV25-1,few
CASNTRFTDTQYF,TGTGCCAGCAATACTAGGTTCACAGATACGCAGTATTTT,.,TRBJ2-3,TRBV28,.
CASSLGEQPQHF,TGTGCCAGCAGCTTAGGTGAACAGCCCCAGCATTTT,.,TRBJ1-5,TRBV5-6,.
CASSFGETNEKLFF,TGCGCCAGCAGCTTCGGGGAAACTAATGAAAAACTGTTTTTT,.,TRBJ1-4,TRBV5-1,many
CASSSRTGRDEQYF,TGTGCCAGTAGTTCACGGACGGGCCGGGACGAGCAGTACTTC,.,TRBJ2-7,TRBV19,.
CASSLGLAGVSYNEQFF,TGTGCCAGCAGCCTGGGACTAGCGGGCGTCTCCTACAATGAGCAGTTCTTC,TRBD2,TRBJ2-1,TRBV14,few
CSVNRAEAFF,TGCAGCGTCAACAGGGCTGAAGCTTTCTTT,.,TRBJ1-1,TRBV29-1,few
CASSFDSFSPQQYF,TGTGCCAGCAGCTTTGACAGTTTCAGTCCTCAGCAGTACTTC,.,TRBJ2-7,TRBV7-2,.
CSVDSGGGYNEQFF,TGCAGCGTTGATAGCGGTGGCGGCTACAATGAGCAGTTCTTC,.,TRBJ2-1,TRBV29-1,few
CASSPLLGQGSTYNEQFF,TGTGCCAGCTCACCACTGCTCGGACAGGGAAGTACCTACAATGAGCAGTTCTTC,TRBD1,TRBJ2-1,TRBV18,.
CASSLRAGKNTEAFF,TGTGCCAGCAGCTTACGGGCGGGGAAGAACACTGAAGCTTTCTTT,.,TRBJ1-1,TRBV7-2,.
CASSLETEAFF,TGTGCCAGCAGCTTGGAAACTGAAGCTTTCTTT,.,TRBJ1-1,TRBV7-9,many
CASSPRQGDFGYGYTF,TGTGCCAGCTCTCCGCGACAGGGAGATTTTGGCTATGGCTACACCTTC,TRBD1,TRBJ1-2,TRBV18,.
CASLGGTSSYNEQFF,TGTGCCAGCTTAGGAGGGACTAGCAGCTACAATGAGCAGTTCTTC,TRBD2,TRBJ2-1,TRBV7-2,.
CASSSPGGVREQYF,TGTGCCAGCAGCTCCCCGGGGGGGGTACGGGAGCAGTACTTC,TRBD2,TRBJ2-7,TRBV7-9,few
CASSPQRGLNTEAFF,TGTGCCAGCAGCCCGCAGAGGGGTTTGAACACTGAAGCTTTCTTT,.,TRBJ1-1,TRBV5-5,.
CASGIAGGLVETQYF,TGTGCCAGCGGGATAGCGGGGGGGCTAGTAGAGACCCAGTACTTC,TRBD2,TRBJ2-5,TRBV12-3/TRBV12-4,.
CASSPTSGRGEQFF,TGCGCCAGCAGCCCCACTAGCGGGAGAGGTGAGCAGTTCTTC,TRBD2,TRBJ2-1,TRBV4-1,few